This paragraph covers one T cell receptor (beta chain) sequence. There are a few counts of this clonotype. Its antigen target is currently unknown. Nothing much larger sits one base from this clone, and base qualities are not available. A case-control design nested within a healthcare worker cohort in London, UK, was used, with weekly nasopharyngeal swab PCR tests and blood sampling performed. Healthcare workers were recruited during the week of the UK lockdown, between 23 and 31 March 2020, and followed weekly for up to roughly 16 weeks. These data belong to a study of early T cells in non-severe SARS-CoV-2 infection (dated by TCRdb to the early 2020s). In terms of the full investigation: Bulk RNA from unsorted whole blood was used for TCR sequencing, so alpha and beta chains could not be paired. Findings and caveats that apply to the study as a whole: VDJdb matching was skewed toward anti-spike CD8 responses and likely underestimated virus-specific expansions by missing private and CD4 specificities.

Receptor libraries were prepared by 5' RACE. Data came from a NextSeq 500. The TCR library protocol attached unique molecular identifiers to individual cDNA molecules to correct for sequencing error and PCR bias. Sequencing covered both TCR alpha and beta chains, and within each sample the abundances of alpha and beta sequences were tightly co-correlated. The original pipeline was this. Decombinator V4 was used to perform V gene, J gene and CDR3 annotation of TCR sequences. Expanded TCRs were defined as changing significantly between any two time points under a Poisson model with p below 0.0001. TCR abundances were normalised to the total number of TCRs sequenced per sample and were expressed as counts per million. VDJdb, accessed on 1 November 2021, was searched for TCRs annotated for CMV, EBV and SARS-CoV-2, and TCRs annotated for more than one antigen were excluded. Starting from the raw public reads, TCRdb applied fastp trimming at Q25, assembled clones with MiXCR and retained in-frame beta chains. Rows are unified per CDR3 protein, each entry keeping the most common DNA and genes. These V and J calls originate from TCRdb's pipeline instead of the authors' own analysis. The sample table records some 75,000 distinct CDR3 sequences; roughly 13% of these occur just once. About 1.5% of the sample is in the top ten clones.

Sequenced sample: whole blood. This sequence originates from an adult who was a healthcare worker with PCR-confirmed SARS-CoV-2 infection or an uninfected control (not recorded which).

The sequence in DNA is TGTGCCAGCAGCCTCACCGGGACAGCCTACGAGCAGTACTTC. Its translation is CASSLTGTAYEQYF. The sequence joins TRBV12-3 or TRBV12-4 to TRBJ2-7; 7 junctional bases match TRBD1. Inclusive of the bounding cysteine and phenylalanine, the CDR3 is 14 residues long. Only CDR3 DNA remains: 42 bases, in frame from the first base. V is pruned by 6 bases and J by 2 bases, leaving 7 bases of the junction without a gene match.